The clone carrying this T cell receptor beta chain was seen once. The V gene lost 1 base and the J gene lost 1 base, with 14 bases spanning the gap. The CDR3 loop spans 18 amino acids. Only in-frame clones appear in the TCRdb table, and some are missing; sequencing was by immunoSEQ multiplex PCR. This sample carries approximately 90,000 clones, roughly nine tenths of them seen once, and the ten largest clones take approximately 15%. This sample is part of a study of control samples from healthy donors and cancer patients. The gene calls are TRBV23-1 and TRBJ1-6, with TRBD1 as a possible D gene (5 bases). TRBV23-1 is filed as an ORF, its function uncertain. This receptor was taken from a woman between 65 and 79 years old in good health. The material sequenced was blood. The CDR3 DNA sequence: TGCGCCAGCAGTCAATTCAGGGATTTATGGTCCTATAATTCACCCCTCCACTTT. Amino acids: CASSQFRDLWSYNSPLHF.